Following are 9 T cell receptor beta chains from one sample sequenced in a study of blood T cells in healthy people across ages. A J-beta primer mix and a sample-barcoded 5' primer were used in a second PCR of about 7 to 12 cycles. TCRdb redid the calling of the 5' RACE reads with MiXCR, one entry per CDR3 protein. This table has about 1.7 million distinct CDR3 sequences, 28% appearing once. The sequencing input was blood. The origin of the receptors is a woman in her 30s in good health.

The chain has TRBV2 and TRBJ2-1; 7 positions match TRBD1. The CDR3 length is 12 residues. The germline gives CDR1 SNHLY, CDR2 FYNNEI. J was trimmed by 7 bases and V by 6 bases; bases with no gene match: 3. As DNA, the CDR3 is TGTGCCAGCAGGACGACAGGGAATGAGCAGTTCTTC. Translated: CASRTTGNEQFF. The full variable domain, its missing parts supplied by reference TRBV2 and TRBJ2-1, is EPEVTQTPSHQVTQMGQEVILRCVPISNHLYFYWYRQILGQKVEFLVSFYNNEISEKSEIFDDQFSVERPDGSNFTLKIRSTKLEDSAMYFCASRTTGNEQFFGPGTRLTVL.

The chain links TRBV28 to TRBJ2-1; D possibly corresponds to TRBD2 (8 bases). Matching the DNA end better, TRBJ2-7 makes the J call doubtful. The CDR3 length is 14 residues. Germline CDR1 MDHEN, CDR2 SYDVKM. The CDR3 loop is CASRTGTRGHEQYF. The CDR3 DNA sequence: TGTGCCAGCAGGACCGGGACTAGGGGGCATGAGCAGTACTTC.

This clonotype showed up just a few times. Just one base apart from a much larger clone, this may be a read error. The chain has TRBV7-2 and TRBJ2-5; D possibly uses TRBD1 or TRBD2 (5 bases each). This CDR3 has 14 amino acids. CDR1 and CDR2 from the germline V gene are SGHTA and FQGNSA. The DNA of the CDR3 is TGTGCCTGCAGCTTAGCGATGGGGCTCGAGACCCAGTACTTC. This gives the protein CACSLAMGLETQYF.

This clonotype has more than one count but fewer than ten. J is TRBJ2-3 and V is TRBV7-2; possible D gene TRBD2, 5 bases. This CDR3 region has 14 residues. CDR1 is SGHTA and CDR2 is FQGNSA in the germline V gene. Trimming took 5 bases from V and 4 from J, leaving 13 bases between them. CDR3 residues: CASSIQRFSDTQYF. The CDR3 DNA sequence: TGTGCCAGCAGCATACAGCGGTTCTCAGATACGCAGTATTTT.

The chain couples TRBV27 to TRBJ2-1; D remains ambiguous. The CDR3 extends over 14 amino acids. Germline V CDR1 and CDR2: MNHEY, SMNVEV (reference sequence). V was shortened by 4 bases and J by 4 bases, with 11 bases between the two germline ends. The CDR3 loop reads CASSWTDGYNEQFF. CDR3 DNA: TGTGCCAGCAGTTGGACGGATGGATACAATGAGCAGTTCTTC.

This clonotype was found many times. The CDR3 nucleotides read TGCAGTGCTAGACGAGGACTAGCGGCTACCTACGAGCAGTACTTC. Protein product: CSARRGLAATYEQYF. V usage is TRBV20-1 and J usage is TRBJ2-7, with 10 positions matching TRBD2. J lost 2 bases, V lost 2 bases, and 6 bases had no gene match. The V gene's germline CDR1 is DFQATT and CDR2 SNEGSKA (reference sequence). The CDR3 consists of 15 residues.

A remark on this clonotype: Since a much larger clone is just one base distant, this may be a read error. The chain joins TRBV18 to TRBJ2-4; D may correspond to TRBD1 or TRBD2 (5 bases each). CDR3 length: 16 residues. In germline, CDR1 is KGHSH, CDR2 LQKENI. The CDR3 here is CTSSSGPGVAKNIQYF. The CDR3, as DNA: TGTACCAGCTCGTCGGGACCAGGCGTAGCCAAAAACATTCAGTACTTC.

The sample holds a few counts of this clonotype. The CDR3 spells CASSRTVGNEQFF. In DNA form, the CDR3 reads TGTGCCAGCAGCCGGACCGTGGGTAATGAGCAGTTCTTC. The rearrangement uses TRBV12-3 or TRBV12-4 and TRBJ2-1; no clear D gene. This CDR3 contains 13 residues. V was pared by 6 bases and J by 7 bases, with 13 bases between.

Concerning this clonotype: Germline is not matched at one junction end, which may reflect a read error. The chain links TRBV11-2 to TRBJ2-3; TRBD1 matches at 10 bases. The CDR3 has 15 amino acids. The germline gives CDR1 SGHAT, CDR2 FQNNGV. CDR3 bases: TGTGCCAGCACCAAGGACAGGGGGAAGGCAGAAACGCAGTATTTT. It yields the protein CASTKDRGKAETQYF.